This section outlines one T cell receptor (beta chain) sequence together with its context. Its antigen is unidentified. The PCR had 60 Vbeta and 13 Jbeta primers. Generated by immunoSEQ multiplex PCR, the TCRdb table keeps only in-frame clones and is missing some. The repertoire has about 150,000 clones, less than 10% of them found once; the top ten carry 1.5% to 2%. Germline V lookup: CDR1 LNHDA, CDR2 SQIVND (reference sequence). The CDR3 length is 14 residues. Trimming removed 3 bases from V and 7 bases from J, with 16 bases in between. These data belong to a study of cytomegalovirus exposure and HLA in healthy donors. Study outcomes and limitations: Exclusion applied to some V segments, including TRBV6-2 and TRBV6-3, as they were indistinguishable.

The sequencing sample was made of PBMCs. This chain links TRBV19 with TRBJ2-7, with D unresolved. This sequence was found in a male donor in good health and CMV-seronegative. Here the CDR3 reads CASSIRETGQEQYF. In DNA, the CDR3 is TGTGCCAGTAGTATCCGAGAGACTGGTCAGGAGCAGTACTTC.